This TCR beta chain was found in a study of blood T cell repertoires in COVID-19. For the study at large: Collection of acute and convalescent COVID-19 samples took place in the United States, Italy and Spain.

As originally analysed: Amplification from reference gene primers served as the basis for estimated nucleated cell counts. This table comes from immunoSEQ multiplex PCR, and its TCRdb copy is limited to in-frame clones, with some not included. Clone size and the V and J calls come from that table; the DNA yielded D and trimming. The sample lists 300,000 to 450,000 clones, 81% occurring once. V was trimmed by 1 base and J by 0 bases, leaving 4 bases between them. From germline, CDR1 is WSHSY and CDR2 SAAADI. The CDR3 is made up of 14 amino acids. The sample was peripheral blood. The clonotype was recovered from a human donor with acute or convalescent COVID-19. The donor label of this sample is uncertain. The chain has TRBV10-2 and TRBJ1-5; D is undetermined. CDR3 sequence: CASSELFSNQPQHF. The CDR3 DNA reads TGCGCCAGCAGTGAGTTATTTAGCAATCAGCCCCAGCATTTT.